This note documents a single T cell receptor beta chain sequence. What it binds is not known. The sample belongs to a study of cytomegalovirus exposure and HLA in healthy donors. Study in general: Unique TCRs from HLA-typed donors, about 78 million of them, were held in an early data release. Notes on the study in general: Other equally common chains were less clonally expanded than HLA-associated TCR beta chains, a later analysis showed. A later analysis linked a missense variant in DCLRE1C to the trimming of TCR beta V and J genes. Earlier analysis found most TCR beta V segments productive about 90% or about 30% of the time.

With 0 bases removed from V and 2 bases from J, the gap between germline ends came to 11 bases. CDR1 is MNHEY, CDR2 SVGAGI, per germline. This CDR3 has 16 amino acids. The primer mix had 60 Vbeta and 13 Jbeta primers. Generated by immunoSEQ multiplex PCR, the TCRdb table keeps only in-frame clones and is missing some. The data contain around 150,000 clones, about 80% of them singletons. The chain is built from TRBV6-5 and TRBJ1-3; D ambiguous. Material for sequencing was PBMCs. This clonotype originated in a woman aged 40 to 49 in good health and CMV-seronegative. CDR3 in amino acids: CASSYSDTDTGNTIYF. The CDR3 bases are TGTGCCAGCAGTTACTCCGACACCGATACTGGAAACACCATATATTTT.